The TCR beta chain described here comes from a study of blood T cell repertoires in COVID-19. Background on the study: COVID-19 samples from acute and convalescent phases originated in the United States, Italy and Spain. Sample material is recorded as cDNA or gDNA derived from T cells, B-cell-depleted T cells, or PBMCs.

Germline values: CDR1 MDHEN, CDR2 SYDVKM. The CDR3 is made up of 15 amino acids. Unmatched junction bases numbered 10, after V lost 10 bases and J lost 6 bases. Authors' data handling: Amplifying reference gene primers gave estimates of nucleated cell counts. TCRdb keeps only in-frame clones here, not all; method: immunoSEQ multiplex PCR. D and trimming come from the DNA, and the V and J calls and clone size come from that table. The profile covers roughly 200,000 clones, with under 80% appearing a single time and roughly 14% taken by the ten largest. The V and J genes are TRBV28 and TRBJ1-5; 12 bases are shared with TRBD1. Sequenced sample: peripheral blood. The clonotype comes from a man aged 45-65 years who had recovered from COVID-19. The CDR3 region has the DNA TGTGCCACTGAGGGACAGGGGGCGACGTCTCAGCCCCAGCATTTT. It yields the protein CATEGQGATSQPQHF.